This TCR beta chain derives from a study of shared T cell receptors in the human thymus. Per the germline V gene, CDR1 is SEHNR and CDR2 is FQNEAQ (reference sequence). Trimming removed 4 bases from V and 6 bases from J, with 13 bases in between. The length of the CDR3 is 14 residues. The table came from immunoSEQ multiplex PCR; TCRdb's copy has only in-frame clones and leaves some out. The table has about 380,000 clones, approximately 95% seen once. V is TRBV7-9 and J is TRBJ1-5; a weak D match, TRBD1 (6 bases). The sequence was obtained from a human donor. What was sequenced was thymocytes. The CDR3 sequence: CASSYGQLPQPQHF. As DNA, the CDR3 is TGTGCCAGCAGCTATGGACAGTTACCTCAGCCCCAGCATTTT.